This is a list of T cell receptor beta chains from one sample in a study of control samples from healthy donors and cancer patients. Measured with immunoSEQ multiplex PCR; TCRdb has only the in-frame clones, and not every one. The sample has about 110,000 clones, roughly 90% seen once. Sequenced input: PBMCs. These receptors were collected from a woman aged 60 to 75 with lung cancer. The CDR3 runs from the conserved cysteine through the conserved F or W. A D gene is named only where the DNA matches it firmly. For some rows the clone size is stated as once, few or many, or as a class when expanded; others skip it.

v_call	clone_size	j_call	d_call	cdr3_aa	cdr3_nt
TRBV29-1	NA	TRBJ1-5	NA	CSPKNQPQHF	TGCAGCCCAAAGAATCAGCCCCAGCATTTT
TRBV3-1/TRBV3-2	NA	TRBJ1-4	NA	CASSQAGRESEKLFF	TGTGCCAGCAGCCAAGCCGGACGGGAGTCTGAAAAACTGTTTTTT
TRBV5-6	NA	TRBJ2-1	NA	CASSPFSRNEQFF	TGTGCCAGCAGTCCCTTTTCACGGAATGAGCAGTTCTTC
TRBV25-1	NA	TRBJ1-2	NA	CASSDEVNYGYTF	TGTGCCAGCAGTGACGAGGTTAACTATGGCTACACCTTC
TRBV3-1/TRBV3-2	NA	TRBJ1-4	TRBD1	CASSHGTGDEKLFF	TGTGCCAGCAGCCACGGGACAGGTGACGAAAAACTGTTTTTT
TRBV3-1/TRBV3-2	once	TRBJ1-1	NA	CASSQIQKSGAFF	TGTGCCAGCAGCCAGATACAGAAGTCTGGAGCTTTCTTT
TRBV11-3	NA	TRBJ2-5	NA	CASSSPGRGETQYF	TGTGCCAGCAGTTCCCCGGGTAGGGGAGAGACCCAGTACTTC
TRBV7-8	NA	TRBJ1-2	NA	CASSLGAYGDYGYTF	TGTGCCAGCAGCTTAGGGGCCTACGGGGACTATGGCTACACCTTC
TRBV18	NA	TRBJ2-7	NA	CASSRSGTEPYEQYF	TGTGCCAGCTCACGATCCGGGACGGAACCCTACGAGCAGTACTTC
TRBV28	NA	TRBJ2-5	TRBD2	CASSLWGLAQTTQETQYF	TGTGCCAGCAGTTTATGGGGACTAGCGCAAACAACACAAGAGACCCAGTACTTC
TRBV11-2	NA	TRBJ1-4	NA	CASSLTGSPTNEKLFF	TGTGCCAGCAGCTTAACAGGGTCCCCAACTAATGAAAAACTGTTTTTT
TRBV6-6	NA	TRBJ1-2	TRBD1	CASSYLGQGDYGYTF	TGTGCCAGCAGTTACTTGGGACAGGGAGACTATGGCTACACCTTC
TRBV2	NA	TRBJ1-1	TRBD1	CASSEQGAENTEAFF	TGTGCCAGCAGTGAACAGGGGGCTGAGAACACTGAAGCTTTCTTT
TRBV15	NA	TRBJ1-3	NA	CATSRDLSRGNTIYF	TGTGCCACCAGCAGAGATTTAAGTAGGGGAAACACCATATATTTT
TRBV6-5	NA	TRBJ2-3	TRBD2	CASSLGGADTQYF	TGTGCCAGCAGCTTGGGGGGGGCAGATACGCAGTATTTT
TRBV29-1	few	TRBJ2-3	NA	CSAVPGLPSTDTQYF	TGCAGCGCCGTCCCAGGCCTCCCAAGCACAGATACGCAGTATTTT
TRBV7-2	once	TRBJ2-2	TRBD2	CASSLAGTSGVTGELFF	TGTGCCAGCAGCTTAGCCGGGACTAGCGGGGTCACCGGGGAGCTGTTTTTT
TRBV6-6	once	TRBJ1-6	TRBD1	CASSLRQGGNSPLHF	TGTGCCAGCAGCCTAAGACAGGGGGGCAATTCACCCCTCCACTTT
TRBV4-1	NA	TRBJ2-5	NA	CASSQAPRETQYF	TGCGCCAGCAGCCAAGCGCCCAGGGAGACCCAGTACTTC
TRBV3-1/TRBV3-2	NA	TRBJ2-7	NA	CASSQDFLQGLRSYEQYF	TGTGCCAGCAGCCAAGACTTTTTACAGGGACTCAGATCCTACGAGCAGTACTTC
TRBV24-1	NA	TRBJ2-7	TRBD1	CATMKGQGGKKSLYEQYF	TGTGCCACCATGAAGGGACAGGGCGGGAAGAAATCCCTCTACGAGCAGTACTTC
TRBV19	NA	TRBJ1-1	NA	CASTLDRNTEAFF	TGTGCCAGTACTCTTGACAGGAACACTGAAGCTTTCTTT
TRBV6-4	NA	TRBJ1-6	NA	CASGKDADANSPLHF	TGTGCCAGCGGTAAGGATGCAGACGCGAATTCACCCCTCCACTTT
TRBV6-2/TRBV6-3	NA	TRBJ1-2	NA	CASSYRRVGGYTF	TGTGCCAGCAGTTACCGCCGGGTAGGCGGCTACACCTTC
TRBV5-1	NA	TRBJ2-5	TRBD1	CASSGQGDDTQYF	TGCGCCAGCAGCGGACAGGGGGATGATACCCAGTACTTC
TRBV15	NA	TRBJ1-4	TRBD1	CATSRFRTGGTNEKLFF	TGTGCCACCAGCAGATTCCGGACAGGGGGCACTAATGAAAAACTGTTTTTT
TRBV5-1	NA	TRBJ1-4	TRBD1	CASSKDGQGSNEKLFF	TGCGCCAGCAGTAAAGATGGACAGGGGTCTAATGAAAAACTGTTTTTT
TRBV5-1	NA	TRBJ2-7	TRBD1	CASSVGQGAYEQYF	TGCGCCAGCAGCGTGGGACAGGGGGCCTACGAGCAGTACTTC
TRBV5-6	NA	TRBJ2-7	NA	CASTRRNSYEQYF	TGTGCCAGCACCCGAAGGAACTCCTACGAGCAGTACTTC
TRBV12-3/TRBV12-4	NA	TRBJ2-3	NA	CASSLSPSDTQYF	TGTGCCAGCAGTTTAAGTCCTAGCGATACGCAGTATTTT
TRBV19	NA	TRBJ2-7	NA	CASSIALSGAPGEQYF	TGTGCCAGTAGTATAGCACTCTCCGGGGCCCCGGGGGAGCAGTACTTC
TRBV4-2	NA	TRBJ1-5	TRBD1	CASSRSGQGSGNQPQHF	TGTGCCAGCAGCCGGTCCGGACAGGGCAGTGGCAATCAGCCCCAGCATTTT
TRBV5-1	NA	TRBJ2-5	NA	CASSHQGDRTETQYF	TGCGCCAGCAGCCACCAAGGAGACAGGACAGAGACCCAGTACTTC
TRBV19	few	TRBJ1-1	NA	CASRLGVGPTEAFF	TGTGCCAGTAGGCTGGGGGTGGGGCCCACTGAAGCTTTCTTT
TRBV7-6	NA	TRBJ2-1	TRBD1	CASSLRTGGYNEQFF	TGTGCCAGCAGCCTCCGGACAGGGGGGTACAATGAGCAGTTCTTC
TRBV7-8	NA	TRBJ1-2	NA	CASSSGSLEGYGYTF	TGTGCCAGCAGCAGCGGGAGCCTAGAAGGCTATGGCTACACCTTC
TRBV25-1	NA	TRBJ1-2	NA	CASSAGLLYGYTF	TGTGCCAGCAGTGCAGGACTACTCTATGGCTACACCTTC
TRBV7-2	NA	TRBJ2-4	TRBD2	CASSLGRLAGGDIQYF	TGTGCCAGCAGCTTAGGCCGACTAGCGGGGGGGGACATTCAGTACTTC
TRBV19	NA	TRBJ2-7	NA	CASSLGGKGVDEQYF	TGTGCCAGTAGCTTGGGCGGCAAGGGTGTGGACGAGCAGTACTTC
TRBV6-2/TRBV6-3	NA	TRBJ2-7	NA	CASSTGLHEQYF	TGTGCCAGCAGTACAGGCCTCCACGAGCAGTACTTC
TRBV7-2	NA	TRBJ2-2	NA	CASSLEVSTGELFF	TGTGCCAGCAGCTTAGAGGTGTCCACCGGGGAGCTGTTTTTT
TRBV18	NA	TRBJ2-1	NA	CASSPLGNEQFF	TGTGCCAGCTCGCCTCTTGGGAATGAGCAGTTCTTC
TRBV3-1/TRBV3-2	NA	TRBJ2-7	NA	CASSRDLYEQYF	TGTGCCAGCAGCCGAGACTTGTACGAGCAGTACTTC
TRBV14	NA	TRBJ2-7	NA	CASSQETHTSYEQYF	TGTGCCAGCAGCCAAGAGACTCACACCTCCTACGAGCAGTACTTC
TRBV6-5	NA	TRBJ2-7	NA	CASNQGYEQYF	TGTGCCAGCAATCAGGGGTACGAGCAGTACTTC
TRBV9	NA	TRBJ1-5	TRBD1	CASSGQGFPNQPQHF	TGTGCCAGCAGCGGACAGGGGTTTCCAAATCAGCCCCAGCATTTT
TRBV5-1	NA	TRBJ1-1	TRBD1	CASGDTGGNTEAFF	TGCGCCAGCGGGGATACAGGGGGGAACACTGAAGCTTTCTTT
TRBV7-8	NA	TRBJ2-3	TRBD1	CASSSFDRGGNRDTQYF	TGTGCCAGCAGCTCGTTCGACAGGGGCGGAAATCGAGATACGCAGTATTTT
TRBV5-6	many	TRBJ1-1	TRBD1	CASSSPRQGWVNTEAFF	TGTGCCAGCAGCTCCCCTCGACAGGGATGGGTGAACACTGAAGCTTTCTTT
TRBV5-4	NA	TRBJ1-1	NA	CASSLVGQVNTEAFF	TGTGCCAGCAGCTTAGTCGGGCAGGTGAACACTGAAGCTTTCTTT
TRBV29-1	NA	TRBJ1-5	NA	CSVGGDNQPQHF	TGCAGCGTTGGGGGGGATAATCAGCCCCAGCATTTT
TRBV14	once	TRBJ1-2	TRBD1	CASSQALDRDRSIYGYTF	TGTGCCAGCAGCCAAGCTTTAGACCGGGACAGATCTATCTATGGCTACACCTTC
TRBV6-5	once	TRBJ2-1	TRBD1	CASSPDRGHEQFF	TGTGCCAGCAGCCCGGACAGGGGTCATGAGCAGTTCTTC
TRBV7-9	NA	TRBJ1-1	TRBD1	CASSLFSGTGRESTEAFF	TGTGCCAGCAGCCTCTTCTCCGGGACAGGGAGGGAAAGCACTGAAGCTTTCTTT
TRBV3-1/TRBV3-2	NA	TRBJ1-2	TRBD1	CASSGTGVGYTF	TGTGCCAGCAGCGGGACAGGGGTTGGCTACACCTTC
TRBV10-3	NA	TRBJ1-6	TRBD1	CAISLRTGDNSPLHF	TGTGCCATCAGTTTGCGGACAGGGGATAATTCACCCCTCCACTTT
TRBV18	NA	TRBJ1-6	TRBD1	CASSTTGVFSPLHF	TGTGCCAGCTCAACGACAGGGGTGTTCTCACCCCTCCACTTT
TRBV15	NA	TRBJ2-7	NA	CATSRDYINEQYF	TGTGCCACCAGCAGAGATTACATTAACGAGCAGTACTTC
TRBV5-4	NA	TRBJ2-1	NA	CASSLSLPGNEQFF	TGTGCCAGCAGCTTGAGTCTACCGGGGAATGAGCAGTTCTTC
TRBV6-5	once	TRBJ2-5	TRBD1	CASRGQGQYSETQYF	TGTGCCAGCAGGGGACAGGGGCAATATTCAGAGACCCAGTACTTC